This entry describes one TCR beta chain. The sample belongs to a study of cytomegalovirus exposure and HLA in healthy donors. Primers for the PCR totalled 60 Vbeta and 13 Jbeta. The protocol was immunoSEQ multiplex PCR, while the TCRdb copy is restricted to in-frame clones and leaves out a portion. The repertoire holds about 160,000 clones, approximately 84% seen once, with approximately 2% in the top ten. The TCR comes from a man aged 18 to 30 in good health and CMV-seropositive. Sequencing was performed on PBMCs.

For the CDR3, the DNA is TGTGCCATCAGCGGAAGTACAGGGGACTATGGCTACACCTTC. Amino acid sequence: CAISGSTGDYGYTF. The rearrangement uses TRBV10-3 and TRBJ1-2; 7 bases are shared with TRBD1. The CDR3 has 14 residues. J gave up 3 bases and V 6 bases, and 7 bases lay outside the gene matches. Germline V lookup: CDR1 ENHRY, CDR2 SYGVKD.